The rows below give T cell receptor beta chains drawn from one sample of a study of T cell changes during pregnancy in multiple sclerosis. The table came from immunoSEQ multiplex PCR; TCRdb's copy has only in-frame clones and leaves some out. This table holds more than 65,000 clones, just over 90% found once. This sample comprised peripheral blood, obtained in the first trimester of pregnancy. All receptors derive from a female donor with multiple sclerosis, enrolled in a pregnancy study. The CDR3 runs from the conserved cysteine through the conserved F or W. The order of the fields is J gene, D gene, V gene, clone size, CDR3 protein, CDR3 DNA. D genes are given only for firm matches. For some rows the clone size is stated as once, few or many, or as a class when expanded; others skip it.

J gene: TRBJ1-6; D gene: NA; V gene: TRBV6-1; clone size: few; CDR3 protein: CASSEGGSPLHF; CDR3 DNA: TGTGCCAGCAGTGAAGGCGGTTCACCCCTCCACTTT
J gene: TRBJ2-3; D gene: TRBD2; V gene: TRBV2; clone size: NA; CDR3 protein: CASSDPGGAGDTQYF; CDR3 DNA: TGTGCCAGCAGTGACCCCGGGGGGGCTGGGGATACGCAGTATTTT
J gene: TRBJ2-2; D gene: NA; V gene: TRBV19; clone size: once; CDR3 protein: CASSILAFTGELFF; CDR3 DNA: TGTGCCAGTAGTATCCTAGCGTTCACCGGGGAGCTGTTTTTT
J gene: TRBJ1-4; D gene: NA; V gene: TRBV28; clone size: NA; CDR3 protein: CASSLREKLFF; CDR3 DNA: TGTGCCAGCAGTTTGCGTGAAAAACTGTTTTTT
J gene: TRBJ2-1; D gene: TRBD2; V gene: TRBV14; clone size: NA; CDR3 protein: CASSQDHGLAAFDEQFF; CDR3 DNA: TGTGCCAGCAGCCAAGATCACGGACTAGCGGCATTCGATGAGCAGTTCTTC
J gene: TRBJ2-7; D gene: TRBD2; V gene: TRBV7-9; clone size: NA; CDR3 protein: CASRGGTSGPYEQYF; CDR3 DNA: TGTGCCAGCAGGGGGGGGACTAGCGGACCGTACGAGCAGTACTTC
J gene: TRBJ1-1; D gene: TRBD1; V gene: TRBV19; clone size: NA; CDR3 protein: CASSPRQGRMNTEAFF; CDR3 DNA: TGTGCCAGTAGTCCGCGACAGGGCCGCATGAACACTGAAGCTTTCTTT
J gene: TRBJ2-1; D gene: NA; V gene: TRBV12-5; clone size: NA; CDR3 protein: CASGLPTGGEQFF; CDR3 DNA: TGTGCTAGTGGTTTGCCAACAGGCGGTGAGCAGTTCTTC
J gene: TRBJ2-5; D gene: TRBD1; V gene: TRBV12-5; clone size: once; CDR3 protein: CASGNPGQGEARYF; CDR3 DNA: TGTGCTAGTGGTAACCCGGGACAGGGAGAAGCCAGGTACTTC
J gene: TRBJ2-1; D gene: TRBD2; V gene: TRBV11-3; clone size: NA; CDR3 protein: CASSQLAGGNYEQFF; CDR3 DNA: TGTGCCAGCAGCCAGTTAGCGGGAGGGAACTATGAGCAGTTCTTC
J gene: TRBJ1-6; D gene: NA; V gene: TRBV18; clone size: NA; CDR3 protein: CASSLQGANYNSPLHF; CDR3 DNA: TGTGCCAGCTCACTACAGGGCGCTAACTATAATTCACCCCTCCACTTT
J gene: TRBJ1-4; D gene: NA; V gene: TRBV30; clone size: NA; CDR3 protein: CAWQKRGGEKLFF; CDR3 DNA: TGTGCCTGGCAAAAACGCGGAGGCGAAAAACTGTTTTTT
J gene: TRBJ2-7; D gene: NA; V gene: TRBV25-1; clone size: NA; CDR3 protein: CASRLGGSYEQYF; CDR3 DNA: TGTGCCAGCAGACTAGGGGGCTCCTACGAGCAGTACTTC
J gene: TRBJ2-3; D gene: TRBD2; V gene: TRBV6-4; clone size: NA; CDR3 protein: CASSALAGASTDTQYF; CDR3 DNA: TGTGCCAGCAGTGCCCTAGCGGGGGCTAGCACAGATACGCAGTATTTT
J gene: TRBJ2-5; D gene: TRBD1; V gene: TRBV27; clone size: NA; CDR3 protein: CASSWDRQETQYF; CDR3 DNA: TGTGCCAGCAGTTGGGACAGACAAGAGACCCAGTACTTC
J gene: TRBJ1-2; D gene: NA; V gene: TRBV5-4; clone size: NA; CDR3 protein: CASSSGHSVLYGYTF; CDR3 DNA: TGTGCCAGCAGCTCAGGACATTCGGTTCTCTATGGCTACACCTTC
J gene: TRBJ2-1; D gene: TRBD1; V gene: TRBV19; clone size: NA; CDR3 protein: CASSPPPGQGFNEQFF; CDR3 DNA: TGTGCCAGTAGCCCCCCTCCGGGACAGGGGTTCAATGAGCAGTTCTTC
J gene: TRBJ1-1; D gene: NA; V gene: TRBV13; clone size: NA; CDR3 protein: CASSFGRGDEAFF; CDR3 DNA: TGTGCCAGCAGCTTCGGCAGGGGAGATGAAGCTTTCTTT
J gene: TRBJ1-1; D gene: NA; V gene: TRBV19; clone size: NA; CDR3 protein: CASSTNRDGTEAFF; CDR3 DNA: TGTGCCAGTAGTACTAACAGGGATGGTACTGAAGCTTTCTTT
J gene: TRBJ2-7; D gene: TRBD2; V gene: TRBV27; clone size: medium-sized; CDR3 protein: CAAGGLGEQYF; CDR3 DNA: TGTGCCGCGGGAGGCTTGGGGGAGCAGTACTTC
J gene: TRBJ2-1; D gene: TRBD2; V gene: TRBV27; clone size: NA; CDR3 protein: CASSFFGSGNNEQFF; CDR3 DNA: TGTGCCAGCAGTTTTTTTGGTAGCGGGAACAATGAGCAGTTCTTC
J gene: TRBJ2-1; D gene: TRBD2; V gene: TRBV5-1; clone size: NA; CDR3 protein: CASSLYGGGYNEQFF; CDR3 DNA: TGCGCCAGCAGCTTGTATGGCGGGGGCTACAATGAGCAGTTCTTC
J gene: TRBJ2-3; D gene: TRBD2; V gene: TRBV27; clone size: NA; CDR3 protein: CASSLILAGGPDTQYF; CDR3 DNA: TGTGCCAGCAGTCTCATTTTAGCGGGAGGGCCAGATACGCAGTATTTT
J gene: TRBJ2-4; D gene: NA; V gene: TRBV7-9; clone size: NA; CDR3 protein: CASSFGQDLDF; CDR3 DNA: TGTGCCAGCAGCTTTGGACAAGACCTAGACTTC
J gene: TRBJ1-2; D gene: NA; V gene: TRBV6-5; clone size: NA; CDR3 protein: CASSYSRTVSGYTF; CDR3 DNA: TGTGCCAGCAGTTACTCGAGAACAGTCTCTGGCTACACCTTC
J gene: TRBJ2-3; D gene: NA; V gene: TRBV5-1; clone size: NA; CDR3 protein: CASSLARGDTQYF; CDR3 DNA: TGCGCCAGCAGCTTGGCTCGGGGAGATACGCAGTATTTT
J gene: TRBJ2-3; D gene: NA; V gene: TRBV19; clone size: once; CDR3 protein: CASSIDSGTDTQYF; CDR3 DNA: TGTGCCAGTAGTATCGATAGCGGCACAGATACGCAGTATTTT
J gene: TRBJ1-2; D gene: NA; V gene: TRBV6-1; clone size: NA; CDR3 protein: CASSRDNADYGYTF; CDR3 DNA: TGTGCCAGCAGCCGGGACAACGCAGACTATGGCTACACCTTC
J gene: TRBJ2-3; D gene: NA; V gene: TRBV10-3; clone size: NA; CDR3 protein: CAIGVADSISTDTQYF; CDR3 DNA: TGTGCCATCGGGGTAGCGGATTCGATAAGCACAGATACGCAGTATTTT
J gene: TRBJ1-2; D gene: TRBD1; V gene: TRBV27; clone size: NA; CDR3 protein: CASSFRTGFLYGYTF; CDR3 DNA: TGTGCCAGCAGTTTCCGGACAGGGTTTTTATATGGCTACACCTTC
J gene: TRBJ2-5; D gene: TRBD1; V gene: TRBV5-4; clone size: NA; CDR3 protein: CASSLDPDRGQETQYF; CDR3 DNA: TGTGCCAGCAGCTTGGACCCTGACAGGGGCCAAGAGACCCAGTACTTC
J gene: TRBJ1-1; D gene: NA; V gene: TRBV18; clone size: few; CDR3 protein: CASSLGGDTEAFF; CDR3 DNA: TGTGCCAGCTCACTCGGGGGGGACACTGAAGCTTTCTTT
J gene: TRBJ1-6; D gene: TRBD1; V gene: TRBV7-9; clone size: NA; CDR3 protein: CASSLGQGSGYNSPLHF; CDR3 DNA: TGTGCCAGCAGTCTTGGACAGGGCAGCGGGTATAATTCACCCCTCCACTTT
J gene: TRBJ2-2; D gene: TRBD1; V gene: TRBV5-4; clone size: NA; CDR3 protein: CASSRSPGQHGELFF; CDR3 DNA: TGTGCCAGCAGCAGATCCCCGGGACAGCACGGGGAGCTGTTTTTT
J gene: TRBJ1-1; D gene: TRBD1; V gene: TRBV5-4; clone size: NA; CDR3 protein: CASSRDRGFTEAFF; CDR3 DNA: TGTGCCAGCAGCAGGGACAGGGGGTTTACTGAAGCTTTCTTT
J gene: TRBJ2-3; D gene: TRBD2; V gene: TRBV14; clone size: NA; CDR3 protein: CASSLMSGRRTDTQYF; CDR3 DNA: TGTGCCAGCAGCCTAATGAGCGGGAGGAGAACAGATACGCAGTATTTT
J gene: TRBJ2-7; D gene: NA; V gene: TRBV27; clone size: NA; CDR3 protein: CAAGVGYEQYF; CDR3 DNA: TGTGCCGCAGGGGTCGGCTACGAGCAGTACTTC
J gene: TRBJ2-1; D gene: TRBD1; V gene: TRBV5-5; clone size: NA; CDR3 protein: CASSDRGTGEQFF; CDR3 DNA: TGTGCCAGCAGCGACAGGGGGACTGGTGAGCAGTTCTTC
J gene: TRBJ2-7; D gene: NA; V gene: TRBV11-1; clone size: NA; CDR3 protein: CASSLGGGRYEQYF; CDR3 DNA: TGTGCCAGCAGCTTAGGCGGCGGGCGCTACGAGCAGTACTTC
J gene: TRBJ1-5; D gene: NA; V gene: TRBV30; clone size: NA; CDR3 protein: CAFHKHPYSNQPQHF; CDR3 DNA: TGTGCCTTTCACAAACACCCTTATAGCAATCAGCCCCAGCATTTT
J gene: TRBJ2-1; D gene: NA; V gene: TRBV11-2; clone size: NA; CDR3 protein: CASSQDGSSYNEQFF; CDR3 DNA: TGTGCCAGCAGCCAGGACGGGAGCTCCTACAATGAGCAGTTCTTC
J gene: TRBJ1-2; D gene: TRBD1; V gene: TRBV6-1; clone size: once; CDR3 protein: CASITGTGYGYTF; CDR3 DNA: TGTGCCAGCATTACCGGGACAGGCTATGGCTACACCTTC